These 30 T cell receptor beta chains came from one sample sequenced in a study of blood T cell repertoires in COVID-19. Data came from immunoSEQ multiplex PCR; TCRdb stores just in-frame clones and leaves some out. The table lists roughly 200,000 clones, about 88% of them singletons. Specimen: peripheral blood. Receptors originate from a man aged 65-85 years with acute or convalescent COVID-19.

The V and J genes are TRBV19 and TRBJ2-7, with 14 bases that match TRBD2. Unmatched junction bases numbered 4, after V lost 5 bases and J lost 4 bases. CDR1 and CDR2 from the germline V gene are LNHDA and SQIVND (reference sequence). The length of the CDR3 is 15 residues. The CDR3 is CASSPGTSGSYEQYF. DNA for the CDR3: TGTGCCAGTAGTCCCGGGACTAGCGGGAGTTACGAGCAGTACTTC.

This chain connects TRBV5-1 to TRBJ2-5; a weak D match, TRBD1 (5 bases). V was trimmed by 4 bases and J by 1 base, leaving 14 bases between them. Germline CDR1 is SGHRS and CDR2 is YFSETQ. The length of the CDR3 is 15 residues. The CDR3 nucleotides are TGCGCCAGCAGCGTGCCAACAGGAGCCCAAGAGACCCAGTACTTC. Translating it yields CASSVPTGAQETQYF. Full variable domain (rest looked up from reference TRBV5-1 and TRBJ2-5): KAGVTQTPRYLIKTRGQQVTLSCSPISGHRSVSWYQQTPGQGLQFLFEYFSETQRNKGNFPGRFSGRQFSNSRSEMNVSTLELGDSALYLCASSVPTGAQETQYFGPGTRLLVL.

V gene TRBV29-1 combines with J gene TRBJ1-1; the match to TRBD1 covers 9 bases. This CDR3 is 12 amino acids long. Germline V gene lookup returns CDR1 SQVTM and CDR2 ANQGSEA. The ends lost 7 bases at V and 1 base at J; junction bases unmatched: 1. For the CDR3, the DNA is TGCAGCGGGGGACAGGGGAACACTGAAGCTTTCTTT. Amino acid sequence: CSGGQGNTEAFF.

The CDR3 DNA follows: TGCGCCAGCAGCTGGACAGGGGGCGGCGAGCAGTACTTC. Translation: CASSWTGGGEQYF. The chain uses TRBV5-1 and TRBJ2-7; 11 nucleotides align to TRBD1. This CDR3 has 13 amino acids. Germline V gene lookup returns CDR1 SGHRS and CDR2 YFSETQ. The V gene end was trimmed by 3 bases and the J gene end by 6 bases; junction bases not matched to a gene: 2. The full variable domain, with the rest looked up from reference TRBV5-1 and TRBJ2-7, is KAGVTQTPRYLIKTRGQQVTLSCSPISGHRSVSWYQQTPGQGLQFLFEYFSETQRNKGNFPGRFSGRQFSNSRSEMNVSTLELGDSALYLCASSWTGGGEQYFGPGTRLTVT.

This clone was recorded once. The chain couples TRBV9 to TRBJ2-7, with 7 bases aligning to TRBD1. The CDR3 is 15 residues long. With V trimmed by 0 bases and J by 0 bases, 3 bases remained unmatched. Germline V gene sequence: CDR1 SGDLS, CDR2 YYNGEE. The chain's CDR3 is CASSVGDSISYEQYF. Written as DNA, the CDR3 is TGTGCCAGCAGCGTAGGGGACAGCATCTCCTACGAGCAGTACTTC.

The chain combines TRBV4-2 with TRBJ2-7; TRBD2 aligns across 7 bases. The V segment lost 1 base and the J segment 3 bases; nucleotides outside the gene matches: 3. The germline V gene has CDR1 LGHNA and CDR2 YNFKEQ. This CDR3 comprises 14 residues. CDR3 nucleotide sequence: TGTGCCAGCAGCCAAGGCGGGGACTACTACGAGCAGTACTTC. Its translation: CASSQGGDYYEQYF.

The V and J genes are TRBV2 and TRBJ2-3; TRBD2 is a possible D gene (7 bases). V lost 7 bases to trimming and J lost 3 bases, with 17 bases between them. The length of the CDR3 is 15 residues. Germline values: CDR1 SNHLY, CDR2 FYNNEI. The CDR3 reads CASMGASGPTDTQYF. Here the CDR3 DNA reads TGTGCCAGCATGGGGGCTAGCGGACCAACAGATACGCAGTATTTT.

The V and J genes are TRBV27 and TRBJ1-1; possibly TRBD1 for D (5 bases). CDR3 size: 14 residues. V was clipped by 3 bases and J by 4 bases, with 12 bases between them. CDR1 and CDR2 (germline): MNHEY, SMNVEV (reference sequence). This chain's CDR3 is CASSFFRGSTEAFF. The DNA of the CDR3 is TGTGCCAGCAGTTTTTTCCGGGGGTCCACTGAAGCTTTCTTT.

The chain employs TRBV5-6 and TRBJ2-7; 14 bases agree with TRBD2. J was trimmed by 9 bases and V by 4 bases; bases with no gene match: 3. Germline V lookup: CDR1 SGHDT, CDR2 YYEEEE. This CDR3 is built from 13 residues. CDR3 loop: CASSPGLAGAQYF. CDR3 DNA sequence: TGTGCCAGCAGCCCGGGACTAGCGGGAGCGCAGTACTTC.

For the CDR3, the DNA is TGTGCCAGCAGCTTAGCAGCGGGAGTAGAGACCCAGTACTTC. It specifies CASSLAAGVETQYF. The V and J genes are TRBV7-9 and TRBJ2-5; 8 bases match TRBD2. Germline-derived CDR1 and CDR2 are SEHNR and FQNEAQ (reference sequence). This CDR3 has 14 residues. V trimming: 0 bases; J trimming: 4 bases; junction bases outside the gene matches: 1.

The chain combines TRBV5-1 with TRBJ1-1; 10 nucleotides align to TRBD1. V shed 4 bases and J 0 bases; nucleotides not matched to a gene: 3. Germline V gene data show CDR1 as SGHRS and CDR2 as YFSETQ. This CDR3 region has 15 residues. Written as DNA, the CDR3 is TGCGCCAGCAGCGAGGGGACAGGGGTGAACACTGAAGCTTTCTTT. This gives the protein CASSEGTGVNTEAFF.

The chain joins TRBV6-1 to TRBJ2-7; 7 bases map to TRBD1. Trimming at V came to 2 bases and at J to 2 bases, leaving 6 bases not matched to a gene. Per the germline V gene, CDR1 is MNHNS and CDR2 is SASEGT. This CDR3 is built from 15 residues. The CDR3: CASSEPGTVTYEQYF. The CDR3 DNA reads TGTGCCAGCAGTGAACCCGGGACAGTTACCTACGAGCAGTACTTC.

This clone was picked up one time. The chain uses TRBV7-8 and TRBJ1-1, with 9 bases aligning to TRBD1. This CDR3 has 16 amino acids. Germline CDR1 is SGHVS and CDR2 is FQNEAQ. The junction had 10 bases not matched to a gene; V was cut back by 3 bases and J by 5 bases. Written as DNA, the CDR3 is TGTGCCAGCAGCTTGTCCCGGGACAGGGTTCGAACTGAAGCTTTCTTT. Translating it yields CASSLSRDRVRTEAFF.

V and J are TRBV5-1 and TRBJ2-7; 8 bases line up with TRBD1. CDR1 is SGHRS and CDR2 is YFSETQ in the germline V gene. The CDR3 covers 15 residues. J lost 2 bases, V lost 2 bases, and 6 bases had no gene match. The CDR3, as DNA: TGCGCCAGCAGCTTTTCGACAGGGGAGGCCTACGAGCAGTACTTC. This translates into CASSFSTGEAYEQYF.

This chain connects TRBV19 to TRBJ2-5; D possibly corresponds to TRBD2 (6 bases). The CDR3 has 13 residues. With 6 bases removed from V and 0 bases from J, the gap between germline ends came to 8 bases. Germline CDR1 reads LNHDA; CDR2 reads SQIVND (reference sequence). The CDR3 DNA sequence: TGTGCCAGTAGAACTAGCTACCAAGAGACCCAGTACTTC. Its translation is CASRTSYQETQYF.

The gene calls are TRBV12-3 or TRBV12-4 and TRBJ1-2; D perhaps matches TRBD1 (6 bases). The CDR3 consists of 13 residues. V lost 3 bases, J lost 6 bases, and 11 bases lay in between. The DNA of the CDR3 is TGTGCCAGCAGTTTCGCGACAGGAGATGGCTACACCTTC. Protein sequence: CASSFATGDGYTF.

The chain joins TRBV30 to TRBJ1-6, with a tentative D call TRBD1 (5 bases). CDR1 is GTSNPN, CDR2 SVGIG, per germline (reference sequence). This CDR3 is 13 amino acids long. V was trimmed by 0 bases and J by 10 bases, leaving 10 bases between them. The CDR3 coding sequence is TGTGCCTGGAGTGTAGGGGAGGGCTCACCCCTCCACTTT. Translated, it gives CAWSVGEGSPLHF.

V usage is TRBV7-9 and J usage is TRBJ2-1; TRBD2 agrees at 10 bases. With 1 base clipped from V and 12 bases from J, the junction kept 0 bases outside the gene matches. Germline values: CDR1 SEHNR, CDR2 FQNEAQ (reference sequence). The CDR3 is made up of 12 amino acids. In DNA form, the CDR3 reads TGTGCCAGCAGCTTAGTAGCGGGAGGGCAGTTCTTC. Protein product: CASSLVAGGQFF.

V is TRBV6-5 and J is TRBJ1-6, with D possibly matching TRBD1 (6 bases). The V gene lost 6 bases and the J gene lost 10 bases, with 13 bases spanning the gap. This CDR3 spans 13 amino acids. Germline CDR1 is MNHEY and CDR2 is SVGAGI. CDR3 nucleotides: TGTGCCAGCAGGCCCAGGGGAGTGTCACCCCTCCACTTT. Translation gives CASRPRGVSPLHF.

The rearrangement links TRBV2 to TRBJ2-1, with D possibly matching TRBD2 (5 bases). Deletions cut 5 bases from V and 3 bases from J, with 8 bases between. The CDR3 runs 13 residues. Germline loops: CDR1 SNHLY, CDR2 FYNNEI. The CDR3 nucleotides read TGTGCCAGCAGTACGGGAAACTACAATGAGCAGTTCTTC. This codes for CASSTGNYNEQFF. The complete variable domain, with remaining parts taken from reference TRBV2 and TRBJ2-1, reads EPEVTQTPSHQVTQMGQEVILRCVPISNHLYFYWYRQILGQKVEFLVSFYNNEISEKSEIFDDQFSVERPDGSNFTLKIRSTKLEDSAMYFCASSTGNYNEQFFGPGTRLTVL.

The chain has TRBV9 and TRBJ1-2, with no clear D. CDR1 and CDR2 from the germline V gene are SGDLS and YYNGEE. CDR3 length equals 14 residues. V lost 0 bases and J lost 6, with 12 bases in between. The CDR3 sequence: CASSVGAEVDGYTF. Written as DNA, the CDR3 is TGTGCCAGCAGCGTAGGGGCCGAAGTAGATGGCTACACCTTC. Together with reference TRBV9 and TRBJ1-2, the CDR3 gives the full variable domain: DSGVTQTPKHLITATGQRVTLRCSPRSGDLSVYWYQQSLDQGLQFLIQYYNGEERAKGNILERFSAQQFPDLHSELNLSSLELGDSALYFCASSVGAEVDGYTFGSGTRLTVV.

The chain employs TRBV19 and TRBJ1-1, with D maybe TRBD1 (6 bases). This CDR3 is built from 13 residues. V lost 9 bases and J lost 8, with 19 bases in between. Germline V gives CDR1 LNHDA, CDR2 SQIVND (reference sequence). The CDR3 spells CASARGKSAEAFF. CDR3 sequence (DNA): TGTGCCAGCGCGAGGGGGAAAAGCGCCGAAGCTTTCTTT.

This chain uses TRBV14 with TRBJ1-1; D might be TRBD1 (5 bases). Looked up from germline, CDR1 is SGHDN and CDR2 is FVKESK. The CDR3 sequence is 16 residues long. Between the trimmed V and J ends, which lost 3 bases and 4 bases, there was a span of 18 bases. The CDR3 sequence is CASSHTGEGAGTEAFF. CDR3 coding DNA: TGTGCCAGCAGCCACACGGGGGAGGGCGCGGGCACTGAAGCTTTCTTT.

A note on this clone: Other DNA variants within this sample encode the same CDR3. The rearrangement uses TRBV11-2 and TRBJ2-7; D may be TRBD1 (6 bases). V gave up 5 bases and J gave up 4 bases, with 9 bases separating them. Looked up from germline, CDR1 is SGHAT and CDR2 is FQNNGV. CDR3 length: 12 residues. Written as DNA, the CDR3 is TGTGCCAGCAGCCCCCAGGGGTACGAGCAGTACTTC. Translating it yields CASSPQGYEQYF.

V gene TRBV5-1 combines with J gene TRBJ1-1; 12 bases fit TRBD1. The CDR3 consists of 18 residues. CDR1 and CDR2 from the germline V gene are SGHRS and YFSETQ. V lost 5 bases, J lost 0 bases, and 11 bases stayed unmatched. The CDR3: CASRGPGQGALLNTEAFF. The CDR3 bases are TGCGCCAGCAGGGGCCCGGGACAGGGGGCTCTTCTGAACACTGAAGCTTTCTTT.

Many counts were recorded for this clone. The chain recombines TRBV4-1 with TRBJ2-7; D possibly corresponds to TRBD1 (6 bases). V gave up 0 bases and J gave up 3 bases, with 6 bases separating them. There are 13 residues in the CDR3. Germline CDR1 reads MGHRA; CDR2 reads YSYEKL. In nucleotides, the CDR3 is TGCGCCAGCAGCCAAGAGGACAGCTACGAGCAGTACTTC. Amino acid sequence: CASSQEDSYEQYF.

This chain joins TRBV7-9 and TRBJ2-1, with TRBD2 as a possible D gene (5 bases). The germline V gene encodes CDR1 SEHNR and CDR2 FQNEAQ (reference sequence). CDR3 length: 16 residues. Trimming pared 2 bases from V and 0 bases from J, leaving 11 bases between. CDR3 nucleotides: TGTGCCAGCAGCTTACCACGGGGTAGCTCCTACAATGAGCAGTTCTTC. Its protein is CASSLPRGSSYNEQFF.

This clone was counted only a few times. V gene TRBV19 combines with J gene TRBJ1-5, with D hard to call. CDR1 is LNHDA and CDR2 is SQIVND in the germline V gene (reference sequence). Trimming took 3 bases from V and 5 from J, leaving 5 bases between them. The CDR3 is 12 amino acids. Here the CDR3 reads CASSIGDQPQHF. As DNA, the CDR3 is TGTGCCAGTAGTATCGGGGATCAGCCCCAGCATTTT.

The CDR3 sequence: CSVEDMSGETQYF. In DNA, the CDR3 is TGCAGCGTTGAAGATATGAGTGGAGAGACCCAGTACTTC. This chain links TRBV29-1 with TRBJ2-5; D ambiguous. Germline V lookup: CDR1 SQVTM, CDR2 ANQGSEA. The CDR3 has 13 residues. Trimming took 0 bases from V and 4 from J, leaving 9 bases between them.

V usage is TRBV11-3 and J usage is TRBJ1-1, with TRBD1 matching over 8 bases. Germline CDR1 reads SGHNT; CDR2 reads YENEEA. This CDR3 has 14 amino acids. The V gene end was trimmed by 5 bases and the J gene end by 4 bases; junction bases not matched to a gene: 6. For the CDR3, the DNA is TGTGCCAGCAGCCCAGGGACAGGCGGCACTGAAGCTTTCTTT. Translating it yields CASSPGTGGTEAFF.